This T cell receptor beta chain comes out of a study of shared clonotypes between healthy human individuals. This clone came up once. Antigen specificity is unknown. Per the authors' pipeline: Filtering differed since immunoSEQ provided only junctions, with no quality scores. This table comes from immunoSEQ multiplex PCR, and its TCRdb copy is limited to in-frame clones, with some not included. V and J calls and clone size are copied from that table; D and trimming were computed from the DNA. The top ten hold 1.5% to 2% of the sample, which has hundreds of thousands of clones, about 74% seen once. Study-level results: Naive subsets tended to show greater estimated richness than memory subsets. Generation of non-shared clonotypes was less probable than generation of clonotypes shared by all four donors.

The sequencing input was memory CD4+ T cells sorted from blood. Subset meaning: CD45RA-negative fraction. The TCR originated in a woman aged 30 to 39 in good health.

CDR3 coding DNA: TGTGCCAGCAGTCCGGGACAGTTTAGCAATCAGCCCCAGCATTTT. Amino acids: CASSPGQFSNQPQHF. This chain links TRBV6-5 with TRBJ1-5; TRBD1 agrees at 7 bases. Germline-derived CDR1 and CDR2 are MNHEY and SVGAGI. J gave up 0 bases and V 5 bases, and 4 bases lay outside the gene matches. The CDR3 consists of 15 residues.